The 2 T cell receptor beta chains reported below all come from one sample, sequenced in a study of graft-versus-host responses after intestinal transplantation. TCRdb keeps only in-frame clones here, not all; method: immunoSEQ multiplex PCR. The sample has 60,000 to 65,000 clones, approximately 91% seen once. These receptors have no identified antigens. Sequenced here: unstimulated CD8+ T cells sorted from spleen or lymph node cells, sampled before transplant. The receptors here all came from a human donor who was the organ donor for an intestinal transplant.

The V and J genes are TRBV28 and TRBJ2-1, with TRBD2 identical over 9 bases. The CDR3 has 15 residues. Trimming took 3 bases from V and 4 from J; bases not matched to a gene: 4. The germline gives CDR1 MDHEN, CDR2 SYDVKM. CDR3 nucleotides: TGTGCCAGCAGTTTTCTGCGGGAGGGATACAATGAGCAGTTCTTC. Protein product: CASSFLREGYNEQFF.

The rearrangement joins TRBV28 to TRBJ1-4; D unclear. This CDR3 is 14 amino acids long. The V end lost 4 bases, the J end lost 4 bases, and 10 bases lay between the germline ends. Germline V gene sequence: CDR1 MDHEN, CDR2 SYDVKM. The CDR3 DNA reads TGTGCCAGCAGTTCTCGACTGAGTAATGAAAAACTGTTTTTT. It is translated as CASSSRLSNEKLFF. Complete variable domain (other parts from reference TRBV28 and TRBJ1-4): DVKVTQSSRYLVKRTGEKVFLECVQDMDHENMFWYRQDPGLGLRLIYFSYDVKMKEKGDIPEGYSVSREKKERFSLILESASTNQTSMYLCASSSRLSNEKLFFGSGTQLSVL.